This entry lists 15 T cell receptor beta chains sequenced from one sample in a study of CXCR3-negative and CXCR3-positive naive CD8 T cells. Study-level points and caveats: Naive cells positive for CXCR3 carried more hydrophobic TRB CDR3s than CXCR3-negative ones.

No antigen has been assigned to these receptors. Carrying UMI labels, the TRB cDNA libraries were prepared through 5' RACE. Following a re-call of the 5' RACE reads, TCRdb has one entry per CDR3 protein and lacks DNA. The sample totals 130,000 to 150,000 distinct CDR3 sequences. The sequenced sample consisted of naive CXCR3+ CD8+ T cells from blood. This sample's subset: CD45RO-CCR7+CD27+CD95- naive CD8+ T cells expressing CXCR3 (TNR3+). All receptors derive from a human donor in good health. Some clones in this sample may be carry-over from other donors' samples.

CDR3: CASSPDDSYGYTF. V and J are TRBV28 and TRBJ1-2; checking the TCRdb D call of TRBD1 is not possible without DNA. CDR1 is MDHEN and CDR2 is SYDVKM in the germline V gene. The CDR3 sequence is 13 residues long.

The CDR3 loop is CSVQTDSSYEQYF. The chain links TRBV29-1 to TRBJ2-7; lacking DNA, the TRBD1 call made by TCRdb goes unchecked. The CDR3 has 13 residues. CDR1 and CDR2 from the germline V gene are SQVTM and ANQGSEA.

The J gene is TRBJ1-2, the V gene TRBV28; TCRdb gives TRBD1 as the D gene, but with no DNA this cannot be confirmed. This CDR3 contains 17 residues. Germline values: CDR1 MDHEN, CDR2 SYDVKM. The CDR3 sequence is CASSLWGDIPWKDGYTF.

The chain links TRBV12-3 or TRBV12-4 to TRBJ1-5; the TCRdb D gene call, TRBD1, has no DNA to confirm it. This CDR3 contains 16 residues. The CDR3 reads CASSLSRDRGDQPQHF.

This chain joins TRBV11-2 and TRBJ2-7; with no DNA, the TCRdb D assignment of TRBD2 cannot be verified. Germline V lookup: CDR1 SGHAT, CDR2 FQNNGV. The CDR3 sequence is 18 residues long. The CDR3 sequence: CASSLVPELVRSSYEQYF. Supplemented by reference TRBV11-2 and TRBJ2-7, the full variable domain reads EAGVAQSPRYKIIEKRQSVAFWCNPISGHATLYWYQQILGQGPKLLIQFQNNGVVDDSQLPKDRFSAERLKGVDSTLKIQPAKLEDSAVYLCASSLVPELVRSSYEQYFGPGTRLTVT.

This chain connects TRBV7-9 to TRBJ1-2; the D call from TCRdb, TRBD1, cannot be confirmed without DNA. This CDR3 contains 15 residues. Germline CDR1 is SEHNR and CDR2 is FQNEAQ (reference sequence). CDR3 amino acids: CASSLGTGSSYGYTF. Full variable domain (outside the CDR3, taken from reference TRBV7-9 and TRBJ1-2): DTGVSQNPRHKITKRGQNVTFRCDPISEHNRLYWYRQTLGQGPEFLTYFQNEAQLEKSRLLSDRFSAERPKGSFSTLEIQRTEQGDSAMYLCASSLGTGSSYGYTFGSGTRLTVV.

The CDR3 loop is CASRHRDRVSNEQFF. The rearrangement links TRBV7-9 to TRBJ2-1; lacking DNA, the TRBD1 call made by TCRdb goes unchecked. The CDR3 runs to 15 residues. In germline, CDR1 is SEHNR, CDR2 FQNEAQ (reference sequence).

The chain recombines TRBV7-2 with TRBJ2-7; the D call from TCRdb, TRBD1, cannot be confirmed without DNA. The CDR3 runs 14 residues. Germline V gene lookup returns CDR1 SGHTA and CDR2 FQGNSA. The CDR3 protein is CAIPGGTDFYEQYF.

The CDR3: CASSHTDRTQPQHF. V is TRBV7-9 and J is TRBJ1-5; the TRBD1 assignment by TCRdb is unverifiable without DNA. This CDR3 has 14 amino acids. Germline V gives CDR1 SEHNR, CDR2 FQNEAQ (reference sequence).

The CDR3 spells CASSDAAYEQYF. This rearrangement joins TRBV7-6 to TRBJ2-7. CDR3 length: 12 amino acids. Germline loops: CDR1 SGHVS, CDR2 FNYEAQ. Together with reference TRBV7-6 and TRBJ2-7, the CDR3 gives the full variable domain: GAGVSQSPRYKVTKRGQDVALRCDPISGHVSLYWYRQALGQGPEFLTYFNYEAQQDKSGLPNDRFSAERPEGSISTLTIQRTEQRDSAMYRCASSDAAYEQYFGPGTRLTVT.

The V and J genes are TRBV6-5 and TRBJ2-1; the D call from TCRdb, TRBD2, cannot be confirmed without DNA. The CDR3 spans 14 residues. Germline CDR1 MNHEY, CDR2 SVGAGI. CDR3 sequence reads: CASSYASPEYEQFF.

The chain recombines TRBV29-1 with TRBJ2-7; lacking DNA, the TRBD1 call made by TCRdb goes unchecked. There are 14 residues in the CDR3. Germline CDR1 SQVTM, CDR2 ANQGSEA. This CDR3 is CSVEDAGDPYEQYF.

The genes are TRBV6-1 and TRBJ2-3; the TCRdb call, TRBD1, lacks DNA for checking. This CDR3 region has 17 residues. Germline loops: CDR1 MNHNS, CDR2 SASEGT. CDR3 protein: CASSPLGDRVVFDTQYF.

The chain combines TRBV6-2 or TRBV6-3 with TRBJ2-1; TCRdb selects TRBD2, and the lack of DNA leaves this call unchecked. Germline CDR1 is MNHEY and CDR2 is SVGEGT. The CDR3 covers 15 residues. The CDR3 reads CASSSTSGGIYEQFF.

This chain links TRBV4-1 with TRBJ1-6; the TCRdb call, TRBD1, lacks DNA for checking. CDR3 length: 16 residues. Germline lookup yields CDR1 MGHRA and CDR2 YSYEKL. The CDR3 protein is CASSPLLGQGDSPLHF.